A selection of T cell receptor beta chains follows, all from one sample in a study of T cells in Graves' hyperthyroidism and ophthalmopathy. TCRdb fed the multiplex PCR reads into MiXCR, producing one record per CDR3 protein. The sample has about 600,000 distinct CDR3 sequences; more than 14% are singletons. Sequencing was carried out using blood. Receptors originate from a woman in her fifties or sixties with Graves' ophthalmopathy. The CDR3 runs from the conserved cysteine through the conserved F or W. D genes are given only for firm matches. Some rows mark clone size as missing; the rest say once, few, many or name a class of expanded clone.

clone size	V gene	J gene	D gene	CDR3 protein	CDR3 DNA
many	TRBV5-1	TRBJ1-6	TRBD1	CASRPGQGFSPLHF	TGCGCCAGCAGACCTGGACAGGGATTTTCACCCCTCCACTTT
once	TRBV5-1	TRBJ1-1	-	CASSLALGSTEAFF	TGCGCCAGCAGCTTGGCCTTGGGGAGCACTGAAGCTTTCTTT
-	TRBV5-4	TRBJ1-1	TRBD1	CSSSPGQTNTEAFF	TGTTCCAGCAGCCCGGGACAGACGAACACTGAAGCTTTCTTT
-	TRBV11-3	TRBJ1-2	TRBD1	CASSLEKGARDYGYTF	TGTGCCAGCAGCTTAGAGAAGGGGGCGCGGGACTATGGCTACACCTTC
-	TRBV5-4	TRBJ1-1	-	CASVTWGATEAFF	TGTGCCAGCGTCACCTGGGGGGCCACTGAAGCTTTCTTT
many	TRBV28	TRBJ2-1	TRBD1	CASSEDRGVNEQFF	TGTGCCAGCAGTGAGGACAGGGGAGTCAATGAGCAGTTCTTC
few	TRBV20-1	TRBJ2-1	-	CSATQWGRNEQFF	TGCAGTGCAACACAGTGGGGGCGGAATGAGCAGTTCTTC
many	TRBV28	TRBJ2-3	-	CASSETRGYPPDTQYF	TGTGCCAGCAGTGAGACAAGGGGGTACCCACCAGATACGCAGTATTTT
many	TRBV20-1	TRBJ2-1	TRBD2	CSARSLAGIYNEQFF	TGCAGTGCTAGAAGCCTAGCGGGAATATACAATGAGCAGTTCTTC
many	TRBV18	TRBJ2-3	TRBD2	CASSRMTSTSTNTQYF	TGTGCCAGCTCACGGATGACTAGCACCAGCACAAATACGCAGTATTTT
many	TRBV28	TRBJ2-4	TRBD2	CASSLLRGEAKNIQYF	TGTGCCAGCAGTTTGTTGCGGGGGGAAGCCAAAAACATTCAGTACTTC
few	TRBV20-1	TRBJ2-4	TRBD2	CSARGGLGTSVSKNIQYF	TGCAGTGCTAGAGGCGGGTTGGGGACTAGCGTTTCCAAAAACATTCAGTACTTC
-	TRBV30	TRBJ1-5	TRBD1	CAWSAGTGSNQPQHF	TGTGCCTGGAGTGCTGGGACAGGGAGCAATCAGCCCCAGCATTTT
many	TRBV7-2	TRBJ1-1	-	CASSLGSYDEAFF	TGTGCCAGCAGCTTAGGCAGCTATGATGAAGCTTTCTTT
many	TRBV5-1	TRBJ1-1	-	CASSLASRVGEAFF	TGCGCCAGCAGCTTGGCGAGCAGGGTTGGTGAAGCTTTCTTT
many	TRBV12-3/TRBV12-4	TRBJ2-7	TRBD2	CASSLDPTAGAFYEQYF	TGTGCCAGCAGTTTAGACCCCACAGCGGGAGCCTTCTACGAGCAGTACTTC
-	TRBV24-1	TRBJ2-5	TRBD2	CATSRTSGSGETQYF	TGTGCCACCAGCCGGACTAGCGGGAGCGGGGAGACCCAGTACTTC
few	TRBV29-1	TRBJ2-1	-	CSVATRRLVADSYNEQFF	TGCAGCGTTGCTACCAGACGACTAGTAGCGGACTCCTACAATGAGCAGTTCTTC
many	TRBV29-1	TRBJ1-1	TRBD1	CSVRQGLEAFF	TGCAGCGTAAGACAGGGTCTTGAAGCTTTCTTT
many	TRBV27	TRBJ1-1	-	CASSYRKLNTEAFF	TGTGCCAGCAGTTACAGGAAGCTTAACACTGAAGCTTTCTTT
many	TRBV5-1	TRBJ2-1	TRBD2	CASSVTSGTVLYNEQFF	TGCGCCAGCAGCGTGACTAGCGGGACTGTCCTCTACAATGAGCAGTTCTTC
many	TRBV7-9	TRBJ2-5	-	CASTRTRLADQETQYF	TGTGCCAGCACCCGAACCCGTCTGGCGGACCAAGAGACCCAGTACTTC